This T cell receptor (beta chain) originates from a study of regulatory T cells in long-lasting Graves disease. Time point specified: newly diagnosed GD, antithyroid drugs for less than 3 months. PBMCs provided the RNA from which the TCR library was made. This clonotype was observed at least ten times. Relying on iRepertoire HTBI primers and Arm-PCR of CDR3 regions, the team built TCR beta libraries. TCRdb itself ran the multiplex PCR reads through MiXCR, one entry per CDR3 protein. The sample shows about 400,000 distinct CDR3 sequences, about 16% of them seen only once. Unmatched junction bases numbered 11, after V lost 5 bases and J lost 6 bases. Germline CDR1 reads LNHNV; CDR2 reads YYDKDF (reference sequence). The CDR3 totals 16 residues.

The chain has TRBV15 and TRBJ1-5, with 9 positions matching TRBD1. The TCR sequence derives from a female donor with Graves disease. The sequencing used peripheral blood mononuclear cells (PBMCs), collected at new diagnosis, from a patient treated with antithyroid drugs. In nucleotides, the CDR3 is TGTGCCACCAGCCTCACCCGGGACAGGGTAGTTCAGCCCCAGCATTTT. Translation gives CATSLTRDRVVQPQHF.